The next 30 T cell receptor beta chains were all read from a single sample in a study of cytomegalovirus exposure and HLA in healthy donors. Data came from immunoSEQ multiplex PCR; TCRdb stores just in-frame clones and leaves some out. Of 150,000 to 200,000 clones detected, 85% appear once; the ten largest clones hold 16%. Sequenced input: PBMCs. Every receptor here comes from a man aged 18-30 years in good health and CMV-seropositive.

V usage is TRBV27 and J usage is TRBJ2-7; 9 positions match TRBD1. V lost 6 bases and J lost 6; bases outside the gene matches: 12. The germline V gene has CDR1 MNHEY and CDR2 SMNVEV (reference sequence). The CDR3 is made up of 15 amino acids. The DNA of the CDR3 is TGTGCCAGCAGAAAACACCCGGGACAGGGTTTCGAGCAGTACTTC. It specifies CASRKHPGQGFEQYF.

This clone was detected a few times. The genes are TRBV25-1 and TRBJ2-5, with D possibly matching TRBD2 (7 bases). V lost 8 bases and J lost 9, with 16 bases in between. This CDR3 region has 12 residues. The germline CDR1 and CDR2 sequences are MGHDK and SYGVNS. CDR3 protein: CASVGGARSQYF. The CDR3 nucleotides read TGTGCCAGCGTGGGGGGGGCTCGTTCCCAGTACTTC.

This clone was recorded a few times. This chain joins TRBV28 and TRBJ2-7, with a possible D match to TRBD1 (6 bases). The CDR3 covers 12 residues. Germline assignment: CDR1 MDHEN and CDR2 SYDVKM. The V end was cut by 9 bases, the J end by 0 bases, with 9 bases between. Written as DNA, the CDR3 is TGTGCCAGTTCAGGGGCCTCCTACGAGCAGTACTTC. This gives the protein CASSGASYEQYF.

V is TRBV15 and J is TRBJ2-3; D is uncertain. Trimming cost V 0 bases and J 2 bases, with 6 bases left between them. From germline, CDR1 is LNHNV and CDR2 YYDKDF (reference sequence). This CDR3 has 14 amino acids. The CDR3 region is CATSRDPFTDTQYF. CDR3 coding DNA: TGTGCCACCAGCAGAGATCCTTTCACAGATACGCAGTATTTT.

This clone was counted a single time. The V call is TRBV6-6, the J call TRBJ2-7; the D is unclear. Germline CDR1 is MNHNY and CDR2 is SVGAGI (reference sequence). The CDR3 length is 12 residues. V shed 2 bases and J shed 7 bases, with 9 bases lying between them. CDR3 sequence reads: CASSYAPGEQYF. The DNA for the CDR3 is TGTGCCAGCAGTTACGCACCCGGGGAGCAGTACTTC.

The chain couples TRBV7-6 to TRBJ2-7, with D unresolved. CDR3 length equals 13 residues. In germline, CDR1 is SGHVS, CDR2 FNYEAQ. Trimming cost V 5 bases and J 4 bases, with 12 bases left between them. CDR3 residues: CASSAEARYEQYF. In nucleotides, the CDR3 is TGTGCCAGCAGCGCCGAAGCCCGTTACGAGCAGTACTTC.

The chain recombines TRBV28 with TRBJ2-1; TRBD2 matches 11 bases. This CDR3 is 16 amino acids long. The germline V gene encodes CDR1 MDHEN and CDR2 SYDVKM. V lost 1 base, J lost 5 bases, and 4 bases stayed unmatched. The CDR3 nucleotides are TGTGCCAGCAGTTTATTAGGGACTAGCGGTAACAATGAGCAGTTCTTC. Protein product: CASSLLGTSGNNEQFF.

The chain uses TRBV4-1 and TRBJ2-5; the D gene is possibly TRBD1 (6 bases). The length of the CDR3 is 15 residues. Deletions cut 5 bases from V and 2 bases from J, with 15 bases between. CDR1 and CDR2 from the germline V gene are MGHRA and YSYEKL. As DNA, the CDR3 is TGCGCCAGCAGCGAACAGGGCCGCTCACAAGAGACCCAGTACTTC. This gives the protein CASSEQGRSQETQYF.

The chain employs TRBV5-5 and TRBJ1-5; no reliable D call. Germline-derived CDR1 and CDR2 are SGHKS and YYEKEE (reference sequence). V dropped 5 bases and J dropped 3 bases, with 12 bases sitting between them. This CDR3 comprises 14 residues. The chain's CDR3 is CASSSTGSNQPQHF. DNA of the CDR3: TGTGCCAGCAGTTCAACGGGTTCCAATCAGCCCCAGCATTTT.

The chain has TRBV5-6 and TRBJ1-4; TRBD1 agrees at 10 bases. V was pared by 4 bases and J by 8 bases, with 5 bases of the junction left unmatched. Germline assignment: CDR1 SGHDT and CDR2 YYEEEE. CDR3 length: 14 amino acids. As DNA, the CDR3 is TGTGCCAGCAGCAGACAGGGGGCAACGGAAAAACTGTTTTTT. This gives the protein CASSRQGATEKLFF.

V gene TRBV25-1 combines with J gene TRBJ2-2; weak D call: TRBD2 (6 bases). The V gene's germline CDR1 is MGHDK and CDR2 SYGVNS. The CDR3 sequence is 17 residues long. V lost 5 bases to trimming and J lost 2 bases, with 18 bases between them. CDR3 sequence reads: CASSPSGSRDNTGELFF. DNA for the CDR3: TGTGCCAGCAGTCCATCCGGGAGTAGGGATAACACCGGGGAGCTGTTTTTT.

This chain links TRBV6-5 with TRBJ2-7; possible D gene TRBD2, 5 bases. This CDR3 is built from 14 residues. CDR1 MNHEY and CDR2 SVGAGI come from the germline V gene. V was cut by 7 bases and J by 7 bases, with 20 bases left in between. This chain's CDR3 is CASTFRKGSGEQYF. CDR3 DNA sequence: TGTGCCAGCACGTTTAGGAAAGGTTCGGGAGAGCAGTACTTC.

The chain joins TRBV29-1 to TRBJ2-7, with 7 bases matching TRBD1. The length of the CDR3 is 13 residues. Per germline, CDR1 SQVTM and CDR2 ANQGSEA. The V segment lost 6 bases and the J segment 2 bases; nucleotides outside the gene matches: 7. CDR3 nucleotides: TGCAGCGTCTGGAGGACAGGAACCTACGAGCAGTACTTC. As protein: CSVWRTGTYEQYF.

V usage is TRBV30 and J usage is TRBJ1-2; D possibly corresponds to TRBD1 (6 bases). The CDR3 length is 14 residues. Trimming left V 4 bases short and J 3 bases short, with 15 bases between. The germline CDR1 and CDR2 sequences are GTSNPN and SVGIG (reference sequence). As DNA, the CDR3 is TGTGCCTGGATAGGGGGGGGCAGGTACTATGGCTACACCTTC. It is translated as CAWIGGGRYYGYTF.

The genes are TRBV4-2 and TRBJ2-7, with 9 bases lining up with TRBD1. Germline values: CDR1 LGHNA, CDR2 YNFKEQ. Trimming at V came to 5 bases and at J to 5 bases, leaving 4 bases not matched to a gene. CDR3 length: 13 residues. CDR3 sequence: CASSDGTGNEQYF. CDR3 nucleotide sequence: TGTGCCAGCAGCGATGGGACAGGGAACGAGCAGTACTTC.

The chain employs TRBV27 and TRBJ1-2, with a possible D match to TRBD1 (6 bases). The CDR3 totals 15 residues. Trimming took off 5 bases at V and 5 bases at J, with 18 bases between the two ends. Germline assignment: CDR1 MNHEY and CDR2 SMNVEV (reference sequence). CDR3 residues: CASSPQGKLGYGYTF. As DNA, the CDR3 is TGTGCCAGCAGTCCCCAGGGGAAGTTGGGGTATGGCTACACCTTC.

The chain has TRBV28 and TRBJ2-1; 10 nucleotides match TRBD2. Germline-derived CDR1 and CDR2 are MDHEN and SYDVKM. Trimming at V came to 3 bases and at J to 8 bases, leaving 7 bases not matched to a gene. The CDR3 totals 15 residues. CDR3 protein: CASSFSLAGVYEQFF. The CDR3 coding sequence is TGTGCCAGCAGTTTCAGCCTAGCGGGAGTGTATGAGCAGTTCTTC.

The chain uses TRBV4-1 and TRBJ2-7; 8 positions agree with TRBD1. CDR1 is MGHRA, CDR2 YSYEKL, per germline. This CDR3 has 14 amino acids. With 3 bases clipped from V and 2 bases from J, the junction kept 3 bases outside the gene matches. DNA for the CDR3: TGCGCCAGCAGCCACGGACAGGGCGCCTACGAGCAGTACTTC. Protein sequence: CASSHGQGAYEQYF.

This clone appeared a few times. This sequence joins TRBV4-1 and TRBJ1-2, with a tentative D call TRBD1 (5 bases). V dropped 5 bases and J dropped 3 bases, with 13 bases sitting between them. CDR1 is MGHRA and CDR2 is YSYEKL in the germline V gene. This CDR3 is built from 14 residues. The DNA of the CDR3 is TGCGCCAGCAGCTCCCAAGGGGTGGACTATGGCTACACCTTC. Amino acids: CASSSQGVDYGYTF.

This clone was seen a single time. The rearrangement links TRBV6-1 to TRBJ1-1, with 7 bases aligning to TRBD1. J gave up 0 bases and V 5 bases, and 3 bases lay outside the gene matches. Per the germline V gene, CDR1 is MNHNS and CDR2 is SASEGT. This CDR3 spans 14 amino acids. The CDR3 spells CASSLTGLNTEAFF. In DNA, the CDR3 is TGTGCCAGCAGTTTGACAGGGCTGAACACTGAAGCTTTCTTT.

This chain links TRBV13 with TRBJ2-6, with unresolved D. Germline assignment: CDR1 PRHDT and CDR2 FYEKMQ (reference sequence). CDR3 size: 14 residues. Trimming took off 5 bases at V and 3 bases at J, with 8 bases between the two ends. The CDR3 reads CASSDSYGANVLTF. CDR3 DNA: TGTGCCAGCAGCGATTCCTATGGGGCCAACGTCCTGACTTTC.

The chain combines TRBV5-6 with TRBJ1-5, with D possibly being TRBD1 (5 bases). The CDR3 contains 18 residues. Germline V CDR1 and CDR2: SGHDT, YYEEEE. Trimming removed 1 base at V and 0 bases at J, with 17 bases between. The CDR3: CASSLLIGGGDSNQPQHF. Here the CDR3 DNA reads TGTGCCAGCAGCTTGTTAATTGGAGGAGGGGATAGCAATCAGCCCCAGCATTTT.

The V gene is TRBV6-1, the J gene TRBJ2-7; D unclear. Deletions cut 5 bases from V and 4 bases from J, with 18 bases between. Germline V gene sequence: CDR1 MNHNS, CDR2 SASEGT. There are 15 residues in the CDR3. This CDR3 is CASSITLRVSYEQYF. The CDR3 coding sequence is TGTGCCAGCAGTATTACGCTCCGGGTGAGTTACGAGCAGTACTTC.

The chain employs TRBV7-2 and TRBJ1-2; possibly TRBD1 for D (5 bases). Deletions cut 3 bases from V and 1 base from J, with 12 bases between. The CDR3 contains 15 residues. CDR1 is SGHTA and CDR2 is FQGNSA in the germline V gene. DNA of the CDR3: TGTGCCAGCAGCTTCGGGCAGGGAATTAACTATGGCTACACCTTC. Residues: CASSFGQGINYGYTF.

The rearrangement links TRBV11-3 to TRBJ2-1, with TRBD1 matching 9 bases. Germline loops: CDR1 SGHNT, CDR2 YENEEA. The CDR3 contains 16 residues. Unmatched junction bases numbered 12, after V lost 4 bases and J lost 8 bases. Here the CDR3 DNA reads TGTGCCAGCAGCTCCGACCGGGACAGGGATGTGGATGAGCAGTTCTTC. It specifies CASSSDRDRDVDEQFF.

V is TRBV6-1 and J is TRBJ1-3, with 8 bases lining up with TRBD1. Germline V gene sequence: CDR1 MNHNS, CDR2 SASEGT. Germline trimming cut 4 bases from V and 1 base from J; bases unmatched to any gene: 0. This CDR3 comprises 14 residues. The CDR3 DNA is TGTGCCAGCAGTGGACAGGGGTCTGGAAACACCATATATTTT. Its protein product is CASSGQGSGNTIYF.

This clone is a singleton in its sample. CDR3 region: CASSEGQSNTGELFF. CDR3 nucleotides: TGTGCCAGCAGTGAAGGACAGTCGAACACCGGGGAGCTGTTTTTT. The chain employs TRBV2 and TRBJ2-2; tentative D call: TRBD1 (5 bases). The V gene lost 1 base and the J gene lost 0 bases, with 6 bases spanning the gap. CDR3 length: 15 residues. CDR1 is SNHLY, CDR2 FYNNEI, per germline.

The table lists this clone with a few counts. The chain recombines TRBV28 with TRBJ1-2; D gene unclear. V lost 8 bases, J lost 10 bases, and 20 bases lay in between. CDR1 is MDHEN and CDR2 is SYDVKM in the germline V gene. CDR3 size: 13 residues. CDR3 in amino acids: CASLPPHRLIYTF. The CDR3, as DNA: TGTGCCAGCCTACCACCTCACAGACTAATCTACACCTTC.

The rearrangement links TRBV11-2 to TRBJ2-7; TRBD1 aligns across 10 bases. Per germline, CDR1 SGHAT and CDR2 FQNNGV. The CDR3 length is 16 residues. The V segment lost 5 bases and the J segment 3 bases; nucleotides outside the gene matches: 10. CDR3 protein: CASSDLRDRGFYEQYF. CDR3 DNA sequence: TGTGCCAGCAGCGACCTACGGGACAGGGGCTTCTACGAGCAGTACTTC.

The chain combines TRBV29-1 with TRBJ1-2; maybe TRBD1 (5 bases). The CDR3 spans 13 residues. Trimming shortened V by 1 base and J by 4 bases, and 10 bases separated the two germline ends. Germline CDR1 SQVTM, CDR2 ANQGSEA. The CDR3, as DNA: TGCAGCGTTGAAGTTCGGGGGGGCTATGGCTACACCTTC. As protein: CSVEVRGGYGYTF.